This T cell receptor (beta chain) was documented in a study of blood T cell repertoires in COVID-19. Study details: T cells, B-cell-depleted T cells, or PBMCs provided the cDNA or gDNA that served as material.

This table comes from immunoSEQ multiplex PCR, and its TCRdb copy is limited to in-frame clones, with some not included. The sample lists roughly 250,000 clones, about nine tenths occurring once. The participants were between about 18 and 90 years old and came from some 23 US areas. No more than 2 weeks before study entry, exposed participants had met a case of COVID-19. Per germline, CDR1 GTSNPN and CDR2 SVGIG (reference sequence). The CDR3 consists of 15 residues. Trimming cost V 3 bases and J 6 bases; bases outside gene matches: 13. Sequencing was performed on PBMCs or T cells enriched from blood (not recorded which). This sequence originates from a man aged 50 or older who had been exposed to COVID-19. The V and J genes are TRBV30 and TRBJ1-1; 7 bases line up with TRBD1. CDR3 sequence reads: CAWRQKNRGPAEAFF. The DNA for the CDR3 is TGTGCCTGGAGACAAAAAAACAGGGGTCCCGCTGAAGCTTTCTTT. Together with reference TRBV30 and TRBJ1-1, the CDR3 gives the full variable domain: SQTIHQWPATLVQPVGSPLSLECTVEGTSNPNLYWYRQAAGRGLQLLFYSVGIGQISSEVPQNLSASRPQDRQFILSSKKLLLSDSGFYLCAWRQKNRGPAEAFFGQGTRLTVV.